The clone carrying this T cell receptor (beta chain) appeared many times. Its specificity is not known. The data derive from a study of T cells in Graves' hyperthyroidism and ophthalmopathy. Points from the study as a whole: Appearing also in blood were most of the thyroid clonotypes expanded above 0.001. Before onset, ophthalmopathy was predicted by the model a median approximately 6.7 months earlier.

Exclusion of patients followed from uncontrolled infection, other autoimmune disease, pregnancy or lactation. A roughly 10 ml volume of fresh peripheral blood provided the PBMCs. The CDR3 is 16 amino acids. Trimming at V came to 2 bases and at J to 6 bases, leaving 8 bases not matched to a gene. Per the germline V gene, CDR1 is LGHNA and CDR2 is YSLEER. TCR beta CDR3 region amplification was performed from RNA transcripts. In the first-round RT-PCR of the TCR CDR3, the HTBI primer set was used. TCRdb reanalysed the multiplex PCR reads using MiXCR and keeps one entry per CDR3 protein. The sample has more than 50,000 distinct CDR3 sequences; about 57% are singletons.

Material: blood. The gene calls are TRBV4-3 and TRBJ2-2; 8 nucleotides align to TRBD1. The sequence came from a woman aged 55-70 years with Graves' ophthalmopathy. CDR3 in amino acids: CASSQSMDRVAGELFF. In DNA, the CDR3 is TGCGCCAGCAGCCAATCTATGGACAGGGTCGCCGGGGAGCTGTTTTTT.